The 23 T cell receptor beta chains reported below all come from one sample, sequenced in a study of cytomegalovirus exposure and HLA in healthy donors. Amplification used 60 Vbeta primers and 13 Jbeta primers. Method: immunoSEQ multiplex PCR; TCRdb's copy keeps in-frame clones and lacks some. The sample consists of roughly 120,000 clones, 75% to 90% of them appearing once. The sample comprised PBMCs. The receptors were gathered from a man aged 45 to 65 in good health and CMV-seronegative.

There are a few counts of this clone. The chain recombines TRBV4-1 with TRBJ1-5, with D uncertain. This CDR3 is built from 14 residues. Germline V gene lookup returns CDR1 MGHRA and CDR2 YSYEKL. Trimming removed 0 bases from V and 1 base from J, with 4 bases in between. CDR3 sequence reads: CASSQDQSNQPQHF. DNA of the CDR3: TGCGCCAGCAGCCAAGATCAGAGCAATCAGCCCCAGCATTTT.

The J gene is TRBJ2-7, the V gene TRBV28, with a possible D match to TRBD1 (5 bases). Trimming left V 10 bases short and J 3 bases short, with 13 bases between. Germline V gene data show CDR1 as MDHEN and CDR2 as SYDVKM. The CDR3 sequence is 12 residues long. The CDR3 here is CATTTTVYEQYF. CDR3 DNA sequence: TGTGCCACCACTACGACAGTCTACGAGCAGTACTTC.

V gene TRBV25-1 combines with J gene TRBJ2-7; 7 bases are shared with TRBD1. After removal of 3 bases from V and 6 bases from J, the junction contained 11 bases not matched to a gene. CDR3 size: 15 residues. Germline CDR1 MGHDK, CDR2 SYGVNS. The CDR3 coding sequence is TGTGCCAGCAGTGATGCGAGTAGGGGGCGCATCGAGCAGTACTTC. Encoded protein: CASSDASRGRIEQYF.

This chain links TRBV28 with TRBJ2-5, with D possibly matching TRBD1 (5 bases). Germline loops: CDR1 MDHEN, CDR2 SYDVKM. V dropped 5 bases and J dropped 7 bases, with 14 bases sitting between them. The CDR3 loop spans 13 amino acids. CDR3: CASSQRGYVTQYF. The CDR3 nucleotides read TGTGCCAGCAGTCAAAGGGGATACGTGACCCAGTACTTC.

V usage is TRBV20-1 and J usage is TRBJ2-3, with D hard to call. The germline gives CDR1 DFQATT, CDR2 SNEGSKA (reference sequence). The CDR3 loop spans 11 amino acids. Trimming cost V 6 bases and J 3 bases, with 7 bases left between them. The CDR3 nucleotides read TGCAGTGCCCCTCGTACAGATACGCAGTATTTT. Translating gives CSAPRTDTQYF.

This clone has just a few counts. The V gene is TRBV4-3, the J gene TRBJ1-2, with 10 bases lining up with TRBD1. Per germline, CDR1 LGHNA and CDR2 YSLEER. This CDR3 contains 15 residues. Trimming cost V 6 bases and J 2 bases; bases outside gene matches: 6. The CDR3 DNA follows: TGCGCCAGCAGTCCCAGACAGGGGGCAAACTATGGCTACACCTTC. Translating gives CASSPRQGANYGYTF.

The rearrangement links TRBV5-4 to TRBJ1-2; tentatively, D is TRBD1 (6 bases). Germline V gene lookup returns CDR1 SGHNT and CDR2 YYREEE (reference sequence). The length of the CDR3 is 13 residues. Trimming pared 1 base from V and 6 bases from J, leaving 10 bases between. The CDR3 sequence is CASSLQGSNGYTF. Written as DNA, the CDR3 is TGTGCCAGCAGCTTGCAGGGGTCAAATGGCTACACCTTC. The variable domain in full, with the rest retrieved from reference TRBV5-4 and TRBJ1-2, is ETGVTQSPTHLIKTRGQQVTLRCSSQSGHNTVSWYQQALGQGPQFIFQYYREEENGRGNFPPRFSGLQFPNYSSELNVNALELDDSALYLCASSLQGSNGYTFGSGTRLTVV.

This chain uses TRBV14 with TRBJ2-1; perhaps TRBD1 as D (6 bases). The V gene lost 6 bases and the J gene lost 5 bases, with 11 bases spanning the gap. The CDR3 is 13 amino acids. Germline CDR1 SGHDN, CDR2 FVKESK. CDR3 region: CASRKGGDNEQFF. CDR3 coding DNA: TGTGCCAGCAGAAAAGGGGGTGACAATGAGCAGTTCTTC.

This clone was counted only a few times. The chain joins TRBV7-3 to TRBJ1-1, with D uncertain. This CDR3 is 13 amino acids long. Per the germline V gene, CDR1 is SGHTA and CDR2 is FQGTGA. Trimming shortened V by 5 bases and J by 1 base, and 8 bases separated the two germline ends. The DNA for the CDR3 is TGTGCCAGCAGCCCTCGACAGAACACTGAAGCTTTCTTT. This encodes CASSPRQNTEAFF.

CDR3 in DNA: TGTGCCAGCCGCCGGACAGCCGGCACAGATACGCAGTATTTT. Its translation: CASRRTAGTDTQYF. This chain links TRBV2 with TRBJ2-3, with a weak D call TRBD1 (6 bases). The CDR3 consists of 14 residues. The germline V gene has CDR1 SNHLY and CDR2 FYNNEI. V shed 8 bases and J shed 1 base, with 13 bases lying between them.

The chain has TRBV5-1 and TRBJ2-7, with 9 nucleotides matching TRBD1. Germline values: CDR1 SGHRS, CDR2 YFSETQ. This CDR3 is 15 amino acids long. With V trimmed by 1 base and J by 3 bases, 5 bases remained unmatched. DNA for the CDR3: TGCGCCAGCAGCTTGAGTGGACAGGGGTTCTACGAGCAGTACTTC. This sequence encodes CASSLSGQGFYEQYF.

This rearrangement joins TRBV5-5 to TRBJ2-7, with 7 bases matching TRBD1. The ends lost 5 bases at V and 0 bases at J; junction bases unmatched: 8. This CDR3 region has 15 residues. Germline CDR1 and CDR2: SGHKS and YYEKEE (reference sequence). In DNA form, the CDR3 reads TGTGCCAGCAGGCGGATACAGGGGAGCTCCTACGAGCAGTACTTC. Residues: CASRRIQGSSYEQYF.

This clone was recorded only once. The rearrangement links TRBV11-3 to TRBJ2-5; TRBD1 agrees at 9 bases. The trim removed 5 bases at V and 3 bases at J, leaving 7 bases unmatched. This CDR3 comprises 15 residues. Germline V lookup: CDR1 SGHNT, CDR2 YENEEA. Here the CDR3 reads CASSERTGAEETQYF. CDR3 bases: TGTGCCAGCAGCGAAAGGACAGGGGCAGAAGAGACCCAGTACTTC.

This chain connects TRBV12-5 to TRBJ2-5, with D perhaps TRBD2 (6 bases). V lost 4 bases and J 11 bases, leaving 17 bases between the germline ends. Germline V gene data show CDR1 as LGHNT and CDR2 as FRNRAP. The CDR3 has 13 amino acids. CDR3: CASGSGQPGEQYF. The CDR3 nucleotides read TGTGCTAGTGGTTCCGGTCAGCCGGGAGAGCAGTACTTC.

This clone appeared a single time. This chain connects TRBV29-1 to TRBJ2-7, with a tentative D call TRBD2 (6 bases). The CDR3 covers 12 residues. V dropped 4 bases and J dropped 5 bases, with 12 bases sitting between them. CDR1 is SQVTM and CDR2 is ANQGSEA in the germline V gene. The CDR3 loop reads CSVVGTGDEQYF. The CDR3 bases are TGCAGCGTTGTTGGGACGGGAGACGAGCAGTACTTC.

This chain connects TRBV6-6 to TRBJ2-7, with a possible D match to TRBD1 (5 bases). The germline V gene has CDR1 MNHNY and CDR2 SVGAGI (reference sequence). V lost 6 bases and J lost 5, with 11 bases in between. The CDR3 spans 12 residues. CDR3 DNA sequence: TGTGCCAGCAGACAGGTTAAGAACGAGCAGTACTTC. Translation: CASRQVKNEQYF.

The genes are TRBV2 and TRBJ2-7, with 9 bases lining up with TRBD1. The CDR3 runs to 14 residues. CDR1 and CDR2 from the germline V gene are SNHLY and FYNNEI. Trimming cost V 5 bases and J 2 bases; bases outside gene matches: 4. CDR3 residues: CASSYDRGTYEQYF. The CDR3 DNA sequence: TGTGCCAGCAGTTACGACAGGGGGACCTACGAGCAGTACTTC.

This chain connects TRBV7-8 to TRBJ1-5; 7 positions match TRBD1. Trimming took 4 bases from V and 0 from J; bases not matched to a gene: 3. The germline V gene encodes CDR1 SGHVS and CDR2 FQNEAQ. The CDR3 has 15 amino acids. The CDR3 DNA follows: TGTGCCAGCAGCTCACAGGGGATTAGCAATCAGCCCCAGCATTTT. It encodes CASSSQGISNQPQHF. The complete variable domain, with remaining parts taken from reference TRBV7-8 and TRBJ1-5, reads GAGVSQSPRYKVAKRGQDVALRCDPISGHVSLFWYQQALGQGPEFLTYFQNEAQLDKSGLPSDRFFAERPEGSVSTLKIQRTQQEDSAVYLCASSSQGISNQPQHFGDGTRLSIL.

This clone was seen more than once but under ten times. Compared with germline, one end of the junction differs, possibly owing to a read error. This chain joins TRBV28 and TRBJ1-2; possibly TRBD1 for D (6 bases). CDR1 is MDHEN, CDR2 SYDVKM, per germline. This CDR3 has 11 amino acids. The CDR3 nucleotides read TGTGCCACCGGACAGCCATATGGCTACCCCTTC. This codes for CATGQPYGYPF.

The V and J genes are TRBV5-6 and TRBJ2-6, with TRBD1 matching over 9 bases. CDR3 length equals 17 residues. V lost 5 bases and J lost 4; bases outside the gene matches: 10. The germline V gene has CDR1 SGHDT and CDR2 YYEEEE. This CDR3 is CASRLPGQGTGANVLTF. In nucleotides, the CDR3 is TGTGCCAGCAGATTACCGGGACAGGGAACCGGGGCCAACGTCCTGACTTTC.

The J gene is TRBJ2-1, the V gene TRBV28, with D perhaps TRBD2 (6 bases). Germline CDR1 is MDHEN and CDR2 is SYDVKM. This CDR3 comprises 15 residues. The V end lost 3 bases, the J end lost 1 base, and 10 bases lay between the germline ends. The DNA for the CDR3 is TGTGCCAGCAGTTTTTTAGCGGAGTCCTACAATGAGCAGTTCTTC. Translation: CASSFLAESYNEQFF.

The V gene is TRBV2, the J gene TRBJ1-4; D gene ambiguous. Germline V gene lookup returns CDR1 SNHLY and CDR2 FYNNEI. Deletions cut 11 bases from V and 7 bases from J, with 11 bases between. The CDR3 extends over 11 amino acids. DNA of the CDR3: TGTGCCGGTAGTAGTGCTGAAAAACTGTTTTTT. Translating gives CAGSSAEKLFF.

The chain links TRBV4-1 to TRBJ1-5; D unclear. The CDR3 consists of 13 residues. Germline CDR1 and CDR2: MGHRA and YSYEKL. Trimming cost V 0 bases and J 9 bases, with 9 bases left between them. Here the CDR3 DNA reads TGCGCCAGCAGCCAAGATACAAGGAGGCCCCAGCATTTT. Encoded protein: CASSQDTRRPQHF.